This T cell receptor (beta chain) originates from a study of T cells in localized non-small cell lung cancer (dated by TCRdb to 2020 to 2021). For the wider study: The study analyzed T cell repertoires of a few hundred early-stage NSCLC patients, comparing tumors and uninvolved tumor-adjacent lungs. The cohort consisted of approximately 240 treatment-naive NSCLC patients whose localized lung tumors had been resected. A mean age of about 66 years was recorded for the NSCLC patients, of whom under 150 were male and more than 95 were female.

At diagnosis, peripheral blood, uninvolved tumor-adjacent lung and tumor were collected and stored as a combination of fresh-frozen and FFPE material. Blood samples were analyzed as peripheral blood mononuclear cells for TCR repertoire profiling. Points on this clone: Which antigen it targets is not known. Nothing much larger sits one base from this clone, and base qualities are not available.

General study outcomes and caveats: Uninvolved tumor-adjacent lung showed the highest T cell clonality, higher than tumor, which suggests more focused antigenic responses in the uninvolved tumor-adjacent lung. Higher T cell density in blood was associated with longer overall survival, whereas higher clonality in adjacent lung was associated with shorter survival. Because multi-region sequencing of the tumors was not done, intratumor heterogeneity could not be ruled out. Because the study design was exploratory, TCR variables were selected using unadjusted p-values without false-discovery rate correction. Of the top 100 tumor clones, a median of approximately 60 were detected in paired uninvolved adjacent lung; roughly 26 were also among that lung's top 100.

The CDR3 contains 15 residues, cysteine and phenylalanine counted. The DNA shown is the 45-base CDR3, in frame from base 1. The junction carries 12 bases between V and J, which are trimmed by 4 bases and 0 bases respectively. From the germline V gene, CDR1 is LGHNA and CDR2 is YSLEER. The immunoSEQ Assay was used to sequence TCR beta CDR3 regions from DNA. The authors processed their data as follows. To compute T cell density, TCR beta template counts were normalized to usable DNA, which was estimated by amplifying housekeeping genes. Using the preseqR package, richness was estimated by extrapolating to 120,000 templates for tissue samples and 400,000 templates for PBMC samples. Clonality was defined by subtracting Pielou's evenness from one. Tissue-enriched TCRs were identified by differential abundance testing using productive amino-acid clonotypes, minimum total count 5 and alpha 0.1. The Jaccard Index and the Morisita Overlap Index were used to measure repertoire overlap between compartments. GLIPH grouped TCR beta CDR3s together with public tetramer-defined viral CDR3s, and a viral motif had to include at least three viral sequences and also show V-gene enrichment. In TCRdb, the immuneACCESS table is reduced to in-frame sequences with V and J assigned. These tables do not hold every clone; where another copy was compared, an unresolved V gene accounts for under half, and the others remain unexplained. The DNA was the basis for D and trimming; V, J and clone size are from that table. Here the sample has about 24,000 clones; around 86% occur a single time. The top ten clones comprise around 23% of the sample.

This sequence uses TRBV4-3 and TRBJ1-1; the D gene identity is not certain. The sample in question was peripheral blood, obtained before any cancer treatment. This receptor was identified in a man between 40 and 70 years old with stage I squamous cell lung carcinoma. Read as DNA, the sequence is TGCGCCAGCAGCCCATGGACCGATATGAACACTGAAGCTTTCTTT. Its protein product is CASSPWTDMNTEAFF.